This T cell receptor (beta chain) is from a study of shared clonotypes between healthy human individuals (dated by TCRdb to between 2020 and 2021). With regard to the full study: The cohort comprised a couple of women and a few men aged 18 to 49 years. To estimate repertoire size and how much clonotypes are shared between individuals, the study performed deep sequencing of blood TCR repertoires from a few healthy adults. For each donor, CD4 naive and CD4 memory were each run on three plates, CD8 naive on two plates, and CD8 memory on one plate. Between about 0.9 and 8.9 billion PBMCs per donor were obtained by leukapheresis. To increase sequencing depth and limit assay-specific biases, different laboratories used diverse techniques to prepare libraries and sequence TCR repertoires.

Healthy HIV-negative adults with no recently reported acute infections or vaccinations were included as donors. Every donor was a Caucasian adult living in Nashville, Tennessee, USA. Magnetic negative selection was used to enrich CD4+ T cells, after which naive cells were positively selected on CD45RA and the negative fraction became the memory subset. After blood collection by leukapheresis, PBMCs were isolated using Ficoll-Histopaque density gradient centrifugation and then cryopreserved in the vapor phase of liquid nitrogen. Purity and quantity of every magnetically sorted T cell population were checked by analytical flow cytometry. From each sorted fraction, genomic DNA was isolated and quantified by UV absorbance on a Nanodrop 2000c. Overall results and qualifications from the work: Estimated clonotype richness was generally larger for naive than for memory subsets. Sharing across several donors was observed for approximately 5% of naive CD4, about 3.2% of naive CD8, 2.3% of memory CD4, and about 0.4% of memory CD8 clonotypes. Rarefaction of sorted-subset datasets indicated incomplete sequencing despite the large sequencing depth. The small number of donors limited the genetic and exposure-history diversity represented. Based on pairwise subsampling, the degree of clonotype sharing among donors was expected to be affected by sequencing depth. Sampling was restricted to blood, and TCR repertoires in tissue are likely to differ from TCR repertoires in blood. Compared with non-shared clonotypes, clonotypes shared by all four sorted-subset donors had higher generation probabilities.

With regard to this clone: Its antigen specificity is not known. It has no much larger one-base neighbor in the sample; base qualities were not kept.

Via the germline V gene, CDR1 is KGHSH and CDR2 LQKENI. The CDR3, from cysteine to phenylalanine, totals 12 residues. Only the CDR3 part of the read is kept: 36 bases, read in frame from the first base. The junction carries 6 bases between V and J, which are trimmed by 4 bases and 6 bases respectively. Using the deep immunoSEQ assay, multiplex PCR amplified TCR CDR3 regions from genomic DNA. Extracted genomic DNA from each cell subset was spread evenly across all wells of several immunoSEQ 96-well plates, with each plate serving as a replicate. For sorted subsets, roughly 200 ng genomic DNA, equal to about 30,000 T cell genomes, was loaded into each replicate PCR. The purified libraries were quantified using a Qubit 3.0 fluorometer, sized with a Bioanalyzer 2100, and then quantified again using the KAPA Library Quantification kit. Each immunoSEQ 96-well plate was sequenced on its own single-read 150-cycle Illumina NextSeq 550 flow cell. Under the source paper's analysis protocol: Because only junctional sequences without quality scores were contained in the immunoSEQ output, filtering matching that applied to full-length reads could not be performed. To assign V/J genes and CDR3, sequences were annotated using PyIR, a Python wrapper for IgBLAST v1.9, with IMGT germline references. Any read was removed if the V/J assignment was weak (E-value above 1e-6), the CDR3 was missing, or the read contained stop codons, out-of-frame junctions, or ambiguous translated residues. V3J clonotypes were defined as sequences sharing the same inferred V gene, J gene, and CDR3 amino acid sequence. Percentage overlap between repertoires was calculated by dividing the number of shared unique clonotypes by the size of the smaller repertoire. Repertoire richness was assessed with RTK rarefaction, the Chao1 estimator, and Recon v2.1 estimates of unobserved clonotypes. Generation probabilities for all TCRbeta clonotypes obtained by the gDNA method from a handful of donors were computed using OLGA. TCRdb's version of the immuneACCESS table is confined to in-frame rearrangements and falls short of the full clone set. An unresolved V gene accounts for under half of the shortfall where checked; the remainder is of unknown origin. V and J calls and clone size follow that table, whereas D and trimming were derived from the DNA. Counted in this sample were around 1,100,000 clones; 60% to 80% of them appeared once. Of the sample, more than 0.85% falls within the top ten clones.

The receptor was isolated from a man in his late teens or twenties in good health. Some clones in this sample may be carry-over from other donors' samples. The chain is made from TRBV18 and TRBJ2-2; the D gene identity is not certain. Input material: memory CD4+ T cells from PBMCs. This specimen's cell subset or site label, interpreted: CD45RA-negative fraction. The sequence in DNA is TGTGCCAGCTCACGGGATTCCGGGGAGCTGTTTTTT. Its amino acids are CASSRDSGELFF.